This T cell receptor beta chain originates from a study of shared clonotypes between healthy human individuals. Libraries were prepared by immunoSEQ multiplex PCR; TCRdb keeps only in-frame clonotypes and omits some of them. Of 950,000 to 1,300,000 clones in the sample, 60% to 80% are singletons; the top ten hold approximately 1.5%. General observations from the study: Blood alone was sampled, and tissue repertoires likely differ.

The CDR3 covers 13 residues. Germline V gene lookup returns CDR1 ENHRY and CDR2 SYGVKD. V shed 6 bases and J 10 bases; nucleotides not matched to a gene: 3. A word on this clone: Its antigen remains unidentified.

Participating donors were healthy, HIV-negative adults free of recent acute infections or vaccinations. V and J are TRBV10-3 and TRBJ1-6; 10 positions agree with TRBD1. The source material was memory CD4+ T cells sorted from blood. Subset in this sample: CD45RA-negative fraction. The receptor's source is a man in his late teens or twenties in good health. The CDR3 nucleotides read TGTGCCATCAGGGACAGGGGGGACTCACCCCTCCACTTT. This sequence encodes CAIRDRGDSPLHF.